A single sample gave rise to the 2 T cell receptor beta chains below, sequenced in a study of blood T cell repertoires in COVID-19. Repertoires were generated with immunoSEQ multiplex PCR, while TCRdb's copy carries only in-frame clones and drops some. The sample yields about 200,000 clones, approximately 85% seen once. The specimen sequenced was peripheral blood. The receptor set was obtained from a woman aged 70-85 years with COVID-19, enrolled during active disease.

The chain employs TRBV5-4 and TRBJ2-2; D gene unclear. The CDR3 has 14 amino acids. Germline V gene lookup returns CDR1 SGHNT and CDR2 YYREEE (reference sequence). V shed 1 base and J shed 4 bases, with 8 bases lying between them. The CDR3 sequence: CASSLNPGTGELFF. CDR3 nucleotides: TGTGCCAGCAGCTTGAATCCGGGCACCGGGGAGCTGTTTTTT.

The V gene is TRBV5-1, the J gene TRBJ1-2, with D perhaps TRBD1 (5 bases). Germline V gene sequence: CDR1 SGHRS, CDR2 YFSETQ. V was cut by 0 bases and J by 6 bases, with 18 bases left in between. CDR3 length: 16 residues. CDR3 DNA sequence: TGCGCCAGCAGCTTGGTTTTGGGCTGGCAGGGAAATGGCTACACCTTC. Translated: CASSLVLGWQGNGYTF.